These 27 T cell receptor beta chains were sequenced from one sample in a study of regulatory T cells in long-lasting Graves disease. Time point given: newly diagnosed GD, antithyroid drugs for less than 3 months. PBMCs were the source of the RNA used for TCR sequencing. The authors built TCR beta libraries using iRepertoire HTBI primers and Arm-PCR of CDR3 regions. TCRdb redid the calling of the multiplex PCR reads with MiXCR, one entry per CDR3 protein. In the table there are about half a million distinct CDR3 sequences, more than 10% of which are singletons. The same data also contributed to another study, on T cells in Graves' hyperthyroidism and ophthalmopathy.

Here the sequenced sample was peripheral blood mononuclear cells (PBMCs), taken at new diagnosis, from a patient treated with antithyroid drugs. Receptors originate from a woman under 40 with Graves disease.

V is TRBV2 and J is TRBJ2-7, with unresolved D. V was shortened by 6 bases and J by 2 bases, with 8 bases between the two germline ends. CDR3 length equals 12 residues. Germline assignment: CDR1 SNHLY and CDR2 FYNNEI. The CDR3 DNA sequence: TGTGCCAGCAGCGAACGCCCCTACGAGCAGTACTTC. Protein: CASSERPYEQYF.

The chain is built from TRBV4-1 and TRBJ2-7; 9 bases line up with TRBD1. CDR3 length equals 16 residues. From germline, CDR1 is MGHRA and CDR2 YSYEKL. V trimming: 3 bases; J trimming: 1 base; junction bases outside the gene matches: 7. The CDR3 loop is CASSQGGTGWSYEQYF. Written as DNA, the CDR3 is TGCGCCAGCAGCCAGGGGGGGACAGGGTGGTCCTACGAGCAGTACTTC.

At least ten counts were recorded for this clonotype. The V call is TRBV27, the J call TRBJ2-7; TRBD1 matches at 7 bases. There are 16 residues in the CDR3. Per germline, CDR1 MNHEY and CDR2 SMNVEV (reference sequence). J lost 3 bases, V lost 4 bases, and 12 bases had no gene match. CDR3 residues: CASSSNRWTGNYEQYF. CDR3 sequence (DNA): TGTGCCAGCAGTTCCAATCGGTGGACAGGAAACTACGAGCAGTACTTC.

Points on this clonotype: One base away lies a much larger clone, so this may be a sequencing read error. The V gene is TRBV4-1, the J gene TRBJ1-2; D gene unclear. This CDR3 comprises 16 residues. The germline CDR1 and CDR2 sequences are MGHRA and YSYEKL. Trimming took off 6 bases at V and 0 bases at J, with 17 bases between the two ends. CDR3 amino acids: CASRPVRALANYGYTF. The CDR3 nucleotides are TGCGCCAGCAGACCGGTGAGGGCCCTAGCTAACTATGGCTACACCTTC.

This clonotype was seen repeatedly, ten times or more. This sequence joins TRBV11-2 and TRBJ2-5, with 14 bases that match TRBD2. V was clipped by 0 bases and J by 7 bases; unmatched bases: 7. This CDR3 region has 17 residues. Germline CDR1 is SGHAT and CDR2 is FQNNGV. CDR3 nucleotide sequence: TGTGCCAGCAGCTTAGACCCGGGACTAGCGGGGGATCGGACCCAGTACTTC. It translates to CASSLDPGLAGDRTQYF. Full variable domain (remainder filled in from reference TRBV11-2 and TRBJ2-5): EAGVAQSPRYKIIEKRQSVAFWCNPISGHATLYWYQQILGQGPKLLIQFQNNGVVDDSQLPKDRFSAERLKGVDSTLKIQPAKLEDSAVYLCASSLDPGLAGDRTQYFGPGTRLLVL.

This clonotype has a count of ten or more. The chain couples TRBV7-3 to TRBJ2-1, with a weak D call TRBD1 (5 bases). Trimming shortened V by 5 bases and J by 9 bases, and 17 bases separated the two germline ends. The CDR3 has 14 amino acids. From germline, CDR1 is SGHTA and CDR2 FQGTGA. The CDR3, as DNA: TGTGCCAGCAGCCCCCTGGGCGTAGGGGTTGAGCAGTTCTTC. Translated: CASSPLGVGVEQFF.

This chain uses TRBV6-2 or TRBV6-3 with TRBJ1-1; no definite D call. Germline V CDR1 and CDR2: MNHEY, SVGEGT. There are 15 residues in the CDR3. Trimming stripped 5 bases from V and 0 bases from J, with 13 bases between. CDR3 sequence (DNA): TGTGCCAGCAGTCTTGCCGGGGAAATGAACACTGAAGCTTTCTTT. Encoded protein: CASSLAGEMNTEAFF.

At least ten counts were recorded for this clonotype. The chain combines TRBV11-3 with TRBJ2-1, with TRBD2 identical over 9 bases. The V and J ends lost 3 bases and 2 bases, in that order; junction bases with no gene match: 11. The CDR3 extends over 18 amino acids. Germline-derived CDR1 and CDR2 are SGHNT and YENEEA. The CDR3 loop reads CASSFIAGGPIPYNEQFF. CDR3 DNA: TGTGCCAGCAGCTTCATTGCGGGAGGGCCAATTCCCTACAATGAGCAGTTCTTC. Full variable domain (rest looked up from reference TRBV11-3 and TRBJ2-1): EAGVVQSPRYKIIEKKQPVAFWCNPISGHNTLYWYLQNLGQGPELLIRYENEEAVDDSQLPKDRFSAERLKGVDSTLKIQPAELGDSAVYLCASSFIAGGPIPYNEQFFGPGTRLTVL.

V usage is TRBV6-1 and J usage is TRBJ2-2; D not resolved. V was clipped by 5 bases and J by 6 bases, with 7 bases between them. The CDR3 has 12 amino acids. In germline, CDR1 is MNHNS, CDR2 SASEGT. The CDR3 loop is CASSPWAGELFF. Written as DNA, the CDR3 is TGTGCCAGCAGTCCTTGGGCCGGGGAGCTGTTTTTT.

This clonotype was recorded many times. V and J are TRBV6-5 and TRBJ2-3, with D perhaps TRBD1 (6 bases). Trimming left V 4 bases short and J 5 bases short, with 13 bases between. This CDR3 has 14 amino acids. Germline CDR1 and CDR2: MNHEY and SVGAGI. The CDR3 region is CASSSQGYLDTQYF. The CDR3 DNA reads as TGTGCCAGCAGTTCCCAGGGGTATCTAGATACGCAGTATTTT.

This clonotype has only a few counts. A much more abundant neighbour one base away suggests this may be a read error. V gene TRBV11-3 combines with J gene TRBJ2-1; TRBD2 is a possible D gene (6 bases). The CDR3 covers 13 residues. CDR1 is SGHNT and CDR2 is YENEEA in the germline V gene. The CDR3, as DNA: TGTGCCTGCAGCAAAAACTTCGGGGGTCGGCAGTTCTTC. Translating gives CACSKNFGGRQFF.

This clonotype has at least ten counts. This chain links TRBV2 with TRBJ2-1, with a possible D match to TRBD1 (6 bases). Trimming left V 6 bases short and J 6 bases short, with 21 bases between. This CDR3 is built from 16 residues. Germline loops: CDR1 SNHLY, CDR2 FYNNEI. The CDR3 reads CASSVAGTRRVNEQFF. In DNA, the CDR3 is TGTGCCAGCAGCGTTGCCGGGACACGAAGAGTCAATGAGCAGTTCTTC.

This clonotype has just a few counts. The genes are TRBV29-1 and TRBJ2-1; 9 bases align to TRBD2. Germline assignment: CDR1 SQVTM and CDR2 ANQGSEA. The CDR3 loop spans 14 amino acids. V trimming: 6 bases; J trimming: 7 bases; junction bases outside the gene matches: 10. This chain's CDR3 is CSVPRVAGVNEQFF. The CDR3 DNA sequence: TGCAGCGTCCCACGGGTAGCGGGAGTGAATGAGCAGTTCTTC.

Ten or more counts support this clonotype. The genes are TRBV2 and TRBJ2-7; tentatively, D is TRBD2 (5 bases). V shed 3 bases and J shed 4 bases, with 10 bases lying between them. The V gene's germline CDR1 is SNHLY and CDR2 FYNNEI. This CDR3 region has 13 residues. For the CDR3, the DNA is TGTGCCAGCAGTGATTACAGAGGGTACGAGCAGTACTTC. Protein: CASSDYRGYEQYF.

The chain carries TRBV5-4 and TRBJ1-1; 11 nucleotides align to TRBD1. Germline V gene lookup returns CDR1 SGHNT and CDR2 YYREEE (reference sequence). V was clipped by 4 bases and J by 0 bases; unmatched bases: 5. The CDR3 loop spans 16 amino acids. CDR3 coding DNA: TGTGCCAGCAGCCTGGACAGGGGGCTTTTGAACACTGAAGCTTTCTTT. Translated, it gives CASSLDRGLLNTEAFF.

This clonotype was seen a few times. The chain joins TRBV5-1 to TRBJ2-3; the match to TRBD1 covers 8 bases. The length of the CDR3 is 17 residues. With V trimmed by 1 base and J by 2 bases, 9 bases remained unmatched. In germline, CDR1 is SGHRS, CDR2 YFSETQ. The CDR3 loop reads CASSLTLDRAFTDTQYF. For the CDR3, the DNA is TGCGCCAGCAGCTTGACCCTGGACAGGGCTTTCACAGATACGCAGTATTTT.

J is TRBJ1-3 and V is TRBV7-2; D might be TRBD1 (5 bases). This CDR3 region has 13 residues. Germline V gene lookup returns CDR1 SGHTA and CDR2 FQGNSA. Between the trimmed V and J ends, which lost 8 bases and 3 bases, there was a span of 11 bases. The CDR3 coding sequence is TGTGCCAGCGGGGCGATCCTTGGAAACACCATATATTTT. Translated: CASGAILGNTIYF.

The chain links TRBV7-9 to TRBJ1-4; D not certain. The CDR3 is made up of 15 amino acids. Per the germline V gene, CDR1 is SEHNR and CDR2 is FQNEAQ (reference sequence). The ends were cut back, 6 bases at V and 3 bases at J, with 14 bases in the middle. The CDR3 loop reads CASSPTVGANEKLFF. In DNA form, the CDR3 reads TGTGCCAGCAGTCCCACGGTCGGAGCTAATGAAAAACTGTTTTTT.

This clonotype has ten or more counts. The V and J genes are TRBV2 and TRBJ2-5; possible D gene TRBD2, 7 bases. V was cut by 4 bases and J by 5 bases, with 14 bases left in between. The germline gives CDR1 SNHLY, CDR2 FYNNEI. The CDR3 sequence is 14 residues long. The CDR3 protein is CASSGTGRVETQYF. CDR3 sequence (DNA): TGTGCCAGCAGTGGAACAGGGAGGGTGGAGACCCAGTACTTC. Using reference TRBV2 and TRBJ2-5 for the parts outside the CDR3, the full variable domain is EPEVTQTPSHQVTQMGQEVILRCVPISNHLYFYWYRQILGQKVEFLVSFYNNEISEKSEIFDDQFSVERPDGSNFTLKIRSTKLEDSAMYFCASSGTGRVETQYFGPGTRLLVL.

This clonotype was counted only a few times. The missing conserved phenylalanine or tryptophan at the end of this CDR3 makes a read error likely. CDR3 coding DNA: TGTGCCAGCAGTACAAGGACAGGCGAGAGGGGAGGCTACACCTCC. Protein product: CASSTRTGERGGYTS. V and J are TRBV27 and TRBJ1-2; 7 positions agree with TRBD1. Germline CDR1 is MNHEY and CDR2 is SMNVEV (reference sequence). The CDR3 is 15 amino acids. V lost 5 bases and J lost 8; bases outside the gene matches: 14.

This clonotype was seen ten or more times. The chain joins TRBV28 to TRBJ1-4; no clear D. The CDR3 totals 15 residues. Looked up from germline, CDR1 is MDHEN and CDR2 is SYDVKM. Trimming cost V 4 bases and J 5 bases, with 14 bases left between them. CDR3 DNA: TGTGCCAGCAGTTACCCCAGAGGAACGAATGAAAAACTGTTTTTT. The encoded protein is CASSYPRGTNEKLFF.

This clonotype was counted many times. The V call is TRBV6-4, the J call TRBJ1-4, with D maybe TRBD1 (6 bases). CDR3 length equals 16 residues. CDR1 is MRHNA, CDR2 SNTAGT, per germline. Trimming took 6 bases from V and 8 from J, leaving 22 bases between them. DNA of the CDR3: TGTGCCAGCAGATCAGATCTAAACAGGGTCGGCGAAAAACTGTTTTTT. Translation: CASRSDLNRVGEKLFF.

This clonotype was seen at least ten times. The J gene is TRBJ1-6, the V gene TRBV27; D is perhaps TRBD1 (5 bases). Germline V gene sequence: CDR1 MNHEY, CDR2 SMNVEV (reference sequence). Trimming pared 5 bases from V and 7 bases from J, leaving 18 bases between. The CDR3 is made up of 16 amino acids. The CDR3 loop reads CASSPDTGPRNSPLHF. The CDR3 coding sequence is TGTGCCAGCAGTCCCGACACAGGCCCAAGGAATTCACCCCTCCACTTT.

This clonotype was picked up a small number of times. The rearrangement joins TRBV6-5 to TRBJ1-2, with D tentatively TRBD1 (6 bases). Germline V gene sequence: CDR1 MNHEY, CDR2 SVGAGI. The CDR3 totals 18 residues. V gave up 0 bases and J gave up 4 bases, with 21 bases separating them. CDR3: CASSYSTTGHRFLYGYTF. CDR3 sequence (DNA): TGTGCCAGCAGTTACTCGACTACGGGACACAGGTTCCTCTATGGCTACACCTTC.

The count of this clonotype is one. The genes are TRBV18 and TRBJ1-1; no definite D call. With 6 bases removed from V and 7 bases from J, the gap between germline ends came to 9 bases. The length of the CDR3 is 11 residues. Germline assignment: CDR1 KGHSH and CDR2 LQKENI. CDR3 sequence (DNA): TGTGCCAGCTCCCCGATGAGTGAAGCTTTCTTT. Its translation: CASSPMSEAFF.

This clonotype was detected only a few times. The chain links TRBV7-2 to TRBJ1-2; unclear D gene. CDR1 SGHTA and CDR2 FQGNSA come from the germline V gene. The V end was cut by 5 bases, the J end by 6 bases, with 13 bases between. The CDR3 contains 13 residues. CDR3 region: CASSPTITDGYTF. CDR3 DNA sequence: TGTGCCAGCAGCCCGACTATAACGGATGGCTACACCTTC.

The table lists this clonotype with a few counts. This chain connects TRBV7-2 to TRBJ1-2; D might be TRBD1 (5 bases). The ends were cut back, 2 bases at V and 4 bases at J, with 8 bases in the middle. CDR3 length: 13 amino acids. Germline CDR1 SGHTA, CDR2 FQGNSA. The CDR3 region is CASSLSTAYGYTF. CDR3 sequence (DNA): TGTGCCAGCAGCTTATCGACAGCCTATGGCTACACCTTC. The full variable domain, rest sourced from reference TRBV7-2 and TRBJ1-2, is GAGVSQSPSNKVTEKGKDVELRCDPISGHTALYWYRQSLGQGLEFLIYFQGNSAPDKSGLPSDRFSAERTGGSVSTLTIQRTQQEDSAVYLCASSLSTAYGYTFGSGTRLTVV.